Listed here are 22 T cell receptor beta chains from one sample, sequenced in a study of T cells in Graves' hyperthyroidism and ophthalmopathy. TCR beta CDR3 regions were amplified from RNA transcripts. TCR CDR3 underwent first-round RT-PCR with the HTBI primer set. TCRdb reprocessed the multiplex PCR reads with MiXCR, giving one entry per CDR3 protein. This table has around 250,000 distinct CDR3 sequences, roughly 15% appearing once. The source material was blood. These receptors all stem from a woman in her thirties or forties with Graves' hyperthyroidism that later progressed to Graves' ophthalmopathy.

V and J are TRBV5-4 and TRBJ2-5, with TRBD2 matching over 14 bases. The CDR3 has 18 residues. Trimming took 4 bases from V and 5 from J; bases not matched to a gene: 13. Germline CDR1 reads SGHNT; CDR2 reads YYREEE (reference sequence). The CDR3 coding sequence is TGTGCCAGCAGCCAATTGTTGGGACTAGCGGGAGCGGGGGAGACCCAGTACTTC. It codes for CASSQLLGLAGAGETQYF. The full variable domain, its missing parts supplied by reference TRBV5-4 and TRBJ2-5, is ETGVTQSPTHLIKTRGQQVTLRCSSQSGHNTVSWYQQALGQGPQFIFQYYREEENGRGNFPPRFSGLQFPNYSSELNVNALELDDSALYLCASSQLLGLAGAGETQYFGPGTRLLVL.

This clonotype was detected many times. The chain carries TRBV5-1 and TRBJ2-7; 11 nucleotides match TRBD2. The CDR3 runs 17 residues. The trim removed 3 bases at V and 2 bases at J, leaving 10 bases unmatched. The germline gives CDR1 SGHRS, CDR2 YFSETQ. DNA of the CDR3: TGCGCCAGCAGCTACTCTAGCGGGAGGACGCCGGCCTACGAGCAGTACTTC. Translation gives CASSYSSGRTPAYEQYF.

J is TRBJ1-5 and V is TRBV14, with D possibly TRBD1 on 6 matching bases. The CDR3 covers 15 residues. Trimming removed 1 base from V and 6 bases from J, with 13 bases in between. Germline values: CDR1 SGHDN, CDR2 FVKESK. The CDR3, as DNA: TGTGCCAGCAGCCAAGTTATCAGGGGTCTTCAGCCCCAGCATTTT. Amino acids: CASSQVIRGLQPQHF.

As concerns this clonotype: At one of its ends the junction is not consistent with the germline gene, which may arise from a read error. The chain combines TRBV6-1 with TRBJ1-2, with a weak D call TRBD1 (5 bases). Germline-derived CDR1 and CDR2 are MNHNS and SASEGT. The CDR3 has 14 amino acids. The CDR3 protein is CASSEGVSNYGYTF. CDR3 bases: TGTGCCAGCAGCGAAGGGGTTTCTAACTATGGCTACACCTTC.

By share, this clonotype ranks as medium-sized. The rearrangement joins TRBV14 to TRBJ2-1; D is ambiguous. V was cut by 0 bases and J by 9 bases, with 6 bases left in between. CDR3 length equals 12 residues. Germline V gene data show CDR1 as SGHDN and CDR2 as FVKESK. DNA for the CDR3: TGTGCCAGCAGCCAAGATCGTAGTGAGCAGTTCTTC. Translation: CASSQDRSEQFF.

On this clonotype: A single base separates this from a much larger clone, so it may be a read error. The genes are TRBV18 and TRBJ2-7; tentatively, D is TRBD2 (6 bases). Germline V gene sequence: CDR1 KGHSH, CDR2 LQKENI. The CDR3 runs 14 residues. The CDR3 protein is CASSPRRDPYEKYF. DNA for the CDR3: TGTGCCAGCTCACCAAGGCGGGATCCCTACGAGAAGTACTTC.

This clonotype was found many times. The chain is built from TRBV15 and TRBJ2-1; D is perhaps TRBD2 (6 bases). The V gene lost 1 base and the J gene lost 4 bases, with 17 bases spanning the gap. Germline values: CDR1 LNHNV, CDR2 YYDKDF (reference sequence). This CDR3 is 17 amino acids long. The DNA of the CDR3 is TGTGCCACCAGCAGAGTACGGGAGAGTCTAGCGTACAATGAGCAGTTCTTC. Its translation is CATSRVRESLAYNEQFF.

This clonotype was seen a handful of times. A single base separates this from a much larger clone, so it may be a read error. The chain uses TRBV28 and TRBJ2-7; no reliable D call. The CDR3 totals 15 residues. Germline CDR1 and CDR2: MDHEN and SYDVKM. The CDR3, as DNA: TGTGCCAGCAGTCCCTTAGGCTGGCCGGCCTACGAGCCGTACTTC. This codes for CASSPLGWPAYEPYF.

This clonotype was picked up many times. The chain employs TRBV12-5 and TRBJ1-5; D is unresolved. The CDR3 covers 15 residues. The germline CDR1 and CDR2 sequences are LGHNT and FRNRAP. The ends were cut back, 6 bases at V and 2 bases at J, with 14 bases in the middle. The CDR3 loop reads CASGDPRVGNQPQHF. The CDR3 region has the DNA TGTGCTAGTGGAGACCCGAGGGTGGGCAATCAGCCCCAGCATTTT.

The rearrangement links TRBV7-9 to TRBJ2-1; D is ambiguous. V was cut by 6 bases and J by 3 bases, with 12 bases left in between. CDR1 is SEHNR and CDR2 is FQNEAQ in the germline V gene (reference sequence). The CDR3 consists of 14 residues. The DNA of the CDR3 is TGTGCCAGCAGGAATGTAGGAGTCTACAATGAGCAGTTCTTC. It yields the protein CASRNVGVYNEQFF.

This clonotype has at least ten counts. The chain employs TRBV14 and TRBJ2-1; D may be TRBD2 (5 bases). Trimming pared 1 base from V and 0 bases from J, leaving 13 bases between. CDR3 length: 17 residues. Germline CDR1 and CDR2: SGHDN and FVKESK. CDR3 sequence: CASSQVGGPFSYNEQFF. The CDR3 DNA follows: TGTGCCAGCAGCCAAGTCGGAGGACCCTTCTCCTACAATGAGCAGTTCTTC.

This clonotype was counted many times. The CDR3 sequence is CATSDSIYGYTF. The CDR3 coding sequence is TGTGCCACCAGTGATTCCATCTATGGCTACACCTTC. This chain joins TRBV24-1 and TRBJ1-2, with unresolved D. CDR1 is KGHDR, CDR2 SFDVKD, per germline. V was clipped by 2 bases and J by 4 bases, with 4 bases between them. This CDR3 is built from 12 residues.

This clonotype was counted at least ten times. J is TRBJ1-6 and V is TRBV2, with TRBD1 as a possible D gene (5 bases). The CDR3 runs to 15 residues. V lost 6 bases and J 3 bases, leaving 12 bases between the germline ends. The germline V gene has CDR1 SNHLY and CDR2 FYNNEI. In DNA form, the CDR3 reads TGTGCCAGCAGCTTCTCGACAGACTATAATTCACCCCTCCACTTT. Its translation: CASSFSTDYNSPLHF.

There are a few counts of this clonotype. This chain connects TRBV4-1 to TRBJ2-1; D not certain. The CDR3 covers 16 residues. Germline V gene lookup returns CDR1 MGHRA and CDR2 YSYEKL. The ends were cut back, 2 bases at V and 7 bases at J, with 18 bases in the middle. CDR3 DNA sequence: TGCGCCAGCAGCCAACCGGGCCAGACAAGTGGGAATGAGCAGTTCTTC. Its translation: CASSQPGQTSGNEQFF.

This clonotype occurred many times. CDR3 residues: CASSTGTRNEQYF. CDR3 DNA sequence: TGTGCCAGCAGCACAGGGACACGTAACGAGCAGTACTTC. The chain joins TRBV9 to TRBJ2-7; D may be TRBD1 (6 bases). Trimming shortened V by 4 bases and J by 5 bases, and 13 bases separated the two germline ends. CDR3 size: 13 residues. Per the germline V gene, CDR1 is SGDLS and CDR2 is YYNGEE.

A note on this clonotype: This may be a read error, as it is one base from a much larger clone. J is TRBJ2-2 and V is TRBV24-1; 7 bases line up with TRBD1. The germline V gene encodes CDR1 KGHDR and CDR2 SFDVKD. CDR3 size: 17 residues. CDR3 coding DNA: TGTGCCACCGGTGATTTGCAAGGGGACAGTAAGACCGGGGAGCTGTTTTTT. Its translation is CATGDLQGDSKTGELFF.

CDR3 protein: CASSLDRPLSSNEQFF. CDR3 coding DNA: TGCGCCAGCAGCTTGGACCGGCCACTTTCATCCAATGAGCAGTTCTTC. This chain connects TRBV5-1 to TRBJ2-1, with no clear D. Trimming pared 0 bases from V and 6 bases from J, leaving 16 bases between. The CDR3 runs to 16 residues. Germline V lookup: CDR1 SGHRS, CDR2 YFSETQ. The full variable domain, with the rest looked up from reference TRBV5-1 and TRBJ2-1, is KAGVTQTPRYLIKTRGQQVTLSCSPISGHRSVSWYQQTPGQGLQFLFEYFSETQRNKGNFPGRFSGRQFSNSRSEMNVSTLELGDSALYLCASSLDRPLSSNEQFFGPGTRLTVL.

The V call is TRBV11-2, the J call TRBJ1-2, with 7 bases identical to TRBD1. The CDR3 loop spans 15 amino acids. Trimming removed 4 bases from V and 2 bases from J; junction bases left unmatched: 7. CDR1 and CDR2 from the germline V gene are SGHAT and FQNNGV. The CDR3 reads CASSSGPGGNYGYTF. In DNA form, the CDR3 reads TGTGCCAGCAGCTCGGGCCCAGGGGGGAACTATGGCTACACCTTC.

V gene TRBV18 combines with J gene TRBJ2-2, with TRBD1 matching over 7 bases. The germline CDR1 and CDR2 sequences are KGHSH and LQKENI. J was trimmed by 0 bases and V by 0 bases; bases with no gene match: 4. The CDR3 has 17 residues. CDR3 in DNA: TGTGCCAGCTCACCACCGAGTGGGACAGCGAACACCGGGGAGCTGTTTTTT. Translated: CASSPPSGTANTGELFF. Supplemented by reference TRBV18 and TRBJ2-2, the full variable domain reads NAGVMQNPRHLVRRRGQEARLRCSPMKGHSHVYWYRQLPEEGLKFMVYLQKENIIDESGMPKERFSAEFPKEGPSILRIQQVVRGDSAAYFCASSPPSGTANTGELFFGEGSRLTVL.

Concerning this clonotype itself: A single base separates this from a much larger clone, so it may be a read error. The chain recombines TRBV19 with TRBJ2-3; D not certain. V gave up 5 bases and J gave up 4 bases, with 13 bases separating them. There are 14 residues in the CDR3. Germline V lookup: CDR1 LNHDA, CDR2 SQIVND (reference sequence). The CDR3, as DNA: TGTGCCAGTAGTTGGCGGACCCCCCCAGATACGCAGTATTTT. Encoded protein: CASSWRTPPDTQYF.

The rearrangement links TRBV28 to TRBJ2-3; 16 nucleotides line up with TRBD2. The CDR3 runs to 19 residues. Per germline, CDR1 MDHEN and CDR2 SYDVKM. The V and J ends lost 5 bases and 10 bases, in that order; junction bases with no gene match: 18. CDR3 sequence reads: CASSLAGTSGGGLGGAQYF. The CDR3 DNA sequence: TGTGCCAGCAGTCTTGCCGGGACTAGCGGGGGGGGCCTGGGCGGTGCGCAGTATTTT.

There are many counts of this clonotype. CDR3 DNA: TGTGCCAGCAGCTATCTTAGCGGGAGGAACAATGAGCAGTTCTTC. Protein: CASSYLSGRNNEQFF. This chain joins TRBV7-3 and TRBJ2-1, with 10 bases lining up with TRBD2. Germline CDR1 is SGHTA and CDR2 is FQGTGA. This CDR3 region has 15 residues. V shed 4 bases and J 5 bases; nucleotides not matched to a gene: 5.